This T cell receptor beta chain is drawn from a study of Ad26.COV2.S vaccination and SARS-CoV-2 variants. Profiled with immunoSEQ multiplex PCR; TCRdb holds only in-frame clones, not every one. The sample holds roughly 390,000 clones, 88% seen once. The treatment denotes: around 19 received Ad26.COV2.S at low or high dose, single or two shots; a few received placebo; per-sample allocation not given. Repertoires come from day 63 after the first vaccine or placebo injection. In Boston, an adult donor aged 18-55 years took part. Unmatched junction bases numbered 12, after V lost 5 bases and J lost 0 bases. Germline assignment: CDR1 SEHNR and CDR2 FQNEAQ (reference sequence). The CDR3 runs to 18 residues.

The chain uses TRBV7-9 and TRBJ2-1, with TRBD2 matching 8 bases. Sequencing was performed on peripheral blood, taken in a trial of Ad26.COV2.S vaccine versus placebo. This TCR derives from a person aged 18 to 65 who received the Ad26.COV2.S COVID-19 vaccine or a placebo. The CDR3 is CASSAGRLGLASYNEQFF. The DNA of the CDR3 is TGTGCCAGCAGCGCTGGCCGCTTAGGACTAGCCTCCTACAATGAGCAGTTCTTC.